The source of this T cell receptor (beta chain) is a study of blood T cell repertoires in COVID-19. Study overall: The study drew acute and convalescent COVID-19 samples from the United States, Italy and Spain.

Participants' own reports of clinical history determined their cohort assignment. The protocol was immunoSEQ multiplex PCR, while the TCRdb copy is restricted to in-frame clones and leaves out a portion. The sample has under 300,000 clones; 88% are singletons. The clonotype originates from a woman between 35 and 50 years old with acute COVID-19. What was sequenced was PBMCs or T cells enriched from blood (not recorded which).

This CDR3 is CASSPPGLAGVADEQFF. The CDR3 DNA follows: TGTGCCAGCTCACCACCGGGACTAGCGGGAGTGGCCGATGAGCAGTTCTTC. This sequence joins TRBV18 and TRBJ2-1; 14 bases align to TRBD2. Germline V gene data show CDR1 as KGHSH and CDR2 as LQKENI. Trimming at V came to 0 bases and at J to 8 bases, leaving 6 bases not matched to a gene. The CDR3 extends over 17 amino acids.